These 15 T cell receptor beta chains originate from one sample sequenced in a study of beta chain features in type 1 diabetes. Expressed TCRB transcripts were sequenced because the entire RNA isolate underwent reverse transcription. Repertoires were generated with immunoSEQ multiplex PCR, while TCRdb's copy carries only in-frame clones and drops some. Here the sample spans approximately 470,000 clones, about 30% being singletons. The specimen was naive CD4+ T cells from blood. Receptors were obtained from a man aged 18 to 35 in good health.

The gene calls are TRBV30 and TRBJ1-2; D ambiguous. CDR1 and CDR2 from the germline V gene are GTSNPN and SVGIG (reference sequence). V was trimmed by 1 base and J by 1 base, leaving 10 bases between them. The CDR3 spans 14 residues. The DNA for the CDR3 is TGTGCCTGGAGTGCTGGCCCGGATAACTATGGCTACACCTTC. Its translation is CAWSAGPDNYGYTF. The full variable domain, completed using reference TRBV30 and TRBJ1-2, is SQTIHQWPATLVQPVGSPLSLECTVEGTSNPNLYWYRQAAGRGLQLLFYSVGIGQISSEVPQNLSASRPQDRQFILSSKKLLLSDSGFYLCAWSAGPDNYGYTFGSGTRLTVV.

The V gene is TRBV9, the J gene TRBJ2-6, with D hard to call. This CDR3 has 14 residues. Trimming removed 0 bases from V and 10 bases from J, with 11 bases in between. Germline V gives CDR1 SGDLS, CDR2 YYNGEE. CDR3 amino acids: CASSVEARNNVLTF. CDR3 nucleotides: TGTGCCAGCAGCGTAGAGGCCAGAAATAACGTCCTGACTTTC.

This clone was picked up one time. This rearrangement joins TRBV7-9 to TRBJ1-4, with D possibly matching TRBD1 (5 bases). Trimming removed 5 bases at V and 8 bases at J, with 12 bases between. Per germline, CDR1 SEHNR and CDR2 FQNEAQ (reference sequence). The length of the CDR3 is 13 residues. In DNA form, the CDR3 reads TGTGCCAGCAGCGGCAGGGTCGGCGAAAAACTGTTTTTT. Its translation is CASSGRVGEKLFF.

This clone was counted between two and nine times. The chain has TRBV4-3 and TRBJ1-2; 7 bases fit TRBD1. The CDR3 extends over 14 amino acids. V trimming: 3 bases; J trimming: 2 bases; junction bases outside the gene matches: 3. Germline loops: CDR1 LGHNA, CDR2 YSLEER. The CDR3 here is CASSQTGTNYGYTF. For the CDR3, the DNA is TGCGCCAGCAGCCAGACAGGGACCAACTATGGCTACACCTTC.

The V call is TRBV6-6, the J call TRBJ2-5, with 12 bases that match TRBD2. From germline, CDR1 is MNHNY and CDR2 SVGAGI (reference sequence). CDR3 size: 14 residues. V lost 6 bases, J lost 6 bases, and 5 bases stayed unmatched. The CDR3 loop is CASSLLAGGQTQYF. The CDR3 nucleotides are TGTGCCAGCAGCCTACTAGCGGGAGGCCAGACCCAGTACTTC.

This clone was observed a few times. The germline gene is not matched at one end of the junction; a read error may be the cause. The V call is TRBV7-7, the J call TRBJ2-1; D tentatively fits TRBD1 or TRBD2 (6 bases each). Germline values: CDR1 SSHAT, CDR2 FNYEAQ (reference sequence). This CDR3 has 15 residues. As DNA, the CDR3 is TGTGCTAGCAGCTCGGGGGCAAGCTCCTACAATGAGCAGTTCTTC. Its translation: CASSSGASSYNEQFF.

V usage is TRBV5-4 and J usage is TRBJ2-5; 14 nucleotides match TRBD2. The germline CDR1 and CDR2 sequences are SGHNT and YYREEE (reference sequence). V lost 0 bases, J lost 13 bases, and 2 bases stayed unmatched. The CDR3 runs to 13 residues. The CDR3 protein is CASSLGLAGGPYF. The CDR3 region has the DNA TGTGCCAGCAGCTTGGGACTAGCGGGAGGGCCGTACTTC.

This chain links TRBV5-1 with TRBJ2-7, with D perhaps TRBD1 (6 bases). This CDR3 has 14 residues. The V end lost 0 bases, the J end lost 3 bases, and 10 bases lay between the germline ends. Germline V gene data show CDR1 as SGHRS and CDR2 as YFSETQ. Here the CDR3 reads CASSLARGGYEQYF. In nucleotides, the CDR3 is TGCGCCAGCAGCTTGGCCAGGGGTGGCTACGAGCAGTACTTC.

The chain has TRBV6-5 and TRBJ2-4, with D possibly being TRBD1 (5 bases). Germline assignment: CDR1 MNHEY and CDR2 SVGAGI. Trimming pared 2 bases from V and 0 bases from J, leaving 11 bases between. The CDR3 totals 16 residues. In DNA, the CDR3 is TGTGCCAGCAGTTACGGTCAGGGCGAAGCCAAAAACATTCAGTACTTC. Protein: CASSYGQGEAKNIQYF.

This chain connects TRBV30 to TRBJ1-1, with 8 bases matching TRBD1. The germline CDR1 and CDR2 sequences are GTSNPN and SVGIG (reference sequence). The CDR3 extends over 12 amino acids. Trimming at V came to 1 base and at J to 7 bases, leaving 2 bases not matched to a gene. CDR3 residues: CAWSGTGYEAFF. The CDR3 coding sequence is TGTGCCTGGAGTGGGACAGGGTATGAAGCTTTCTTT.

This chain joins TRBV25-1 and TRBJ1-1; 8 positions agree with TRBD1. This CDR3 region has 15 residues. Per germline, CDR1 MGHDK and CDR2 SYGVNS. Germline trimming cut 2 bases from V and 5 bases from J; bases unmatched to any gene: 7. The CDR3 DNA follows: TGTGCCAGCAGTGAAGCTGACAGGGGAAGGACTGAAGCTTTCTTT. Protein: CASSEADRGRTEAFF.

CDR3: CASSSDPTINQPQHF. The CDR3 DNA reads as TGTGCCAGCAGCTCGGACCCGACTATTAATCAGCCCCAGCATTTT. This chain uses TRBV7-2 with TRBJ1-5, with unresolved D. The V end was cut by 4 bases, the J end by 4 bases, with 14 bases between. Germline V gene sequence: CDR1 SGHTA, CDR2 FQGNSA. This CDR3 comprises 15 residues. Combining the CDR3 with reference TRBV7-2 and TRBJ1-5 gives the whole variable domain GAGVSQSPSNKVTEKGKDVELRCDPISGHTALYWYRQSLGQGLEFLIYFQGNSAPDKSGLPSDRFSAERTGGSVSTLTIQRTQQEDSAVYLCASSSDPTINQPQHFGDGTRLSIL.

The V and J genes are TRBV7-9 and TRBJ2-3; weak D call: TRBD1 (5 bases). CDR1 SEHNR and CDR2 FQNEAQ come from the germline V gene (reference sequence). This CDR3 comprises 14 residues. The ends were cut back, 6 bases at V and 0 bases at J, with 10 bases in the middle. The DNA for the CDR3 is TGTGCCAGCAGGAAGGGGATTAGCACAGATACGCAGTATTTT. Protein: CASRKGISTDTQYF.

This clone was counted between two and nine times. The junction differs from germline at one of its ends, possibly a read error. The chain uses TRBV7-9 and TRBJ2-3, with 9 nucleotides matching TRBD2. This CDR3 has 14 amino acids. Germline CDR1 reads SEHNR; CDR2 reads FQNEAQ (reference sequence). The CDR3 nucleotides read TGTGCCAGCAGCATAGCGGGAGTCATAGATACGCAGTATTTT. Its protein is CASSIAGVIDTQYF.

This clone came up a few times. V is TRBV19 and J is TRBJ2-1; no clear D. V shed 3 bases and J shed 9 bases, with 12 bases lying between them. Germline V CDR1 and CDR2: LNHDA, SQIVND (reference sequence). This CDR3 comprises 13 residues. CDR3 nucleotides: TGTGCCAGTAGTATCAGACCAGTGGGTGAGCAGTTCTTC. Translation gives CASSIRPVGEQFF.